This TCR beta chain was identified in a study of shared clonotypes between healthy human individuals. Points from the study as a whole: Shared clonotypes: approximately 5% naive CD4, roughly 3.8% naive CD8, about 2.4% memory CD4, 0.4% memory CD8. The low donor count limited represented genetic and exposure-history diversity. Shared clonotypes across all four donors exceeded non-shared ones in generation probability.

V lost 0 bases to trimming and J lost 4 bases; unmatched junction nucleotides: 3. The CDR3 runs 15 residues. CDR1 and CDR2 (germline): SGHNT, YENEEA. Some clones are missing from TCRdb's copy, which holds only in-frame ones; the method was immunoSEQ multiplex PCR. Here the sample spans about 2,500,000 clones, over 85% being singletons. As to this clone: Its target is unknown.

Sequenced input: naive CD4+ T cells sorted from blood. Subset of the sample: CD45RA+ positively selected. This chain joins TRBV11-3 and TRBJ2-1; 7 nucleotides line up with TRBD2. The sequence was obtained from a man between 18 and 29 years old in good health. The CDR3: CASSLDGLEYNEQFF. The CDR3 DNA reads TGTGCCAGCAGCTTAGATGGACTAGAGTACAATGAGCAGTTCTTC.